A selection of T cell receptor beta chains follows, all from one sample in a study of CD4 T cells in relation to SARS-CoV-2 and coronaviruses. The protocol was immunoSEQ multiplex PCR, while the TCRdb copy is restricted to in-frame clones and leaves out a portion. The table shows about 59,000 clones, with roughly 85% occurring only once. Sequencing was performed on memory CD4+ T cells from PBMCs. The receptors stem from a human donor in good health. Both conserved end residues are part of each CDR3. D genes are given only for firm matches. The size field is filled for only some rows; it gives once, few, many or a size class.

d_call | clone_size | j_call | v_call | cdr3_aa | cdr3_nt
TRBD1 | . | TRBJ1-6 | TRBV14 | CASSQRTGMESYNSPLHF | TGTGCCAGCAGCCAGCGGACAGGGATGGAGTCCTATAATTCACCCCTCCACTTT
TRBD1 | . | TRBJ2-4 | TRBV9 | CASSLGDGTGNNLAKNIQYF | TGTGCCAGCAGCCTGGGCGACGGGACAGGAAACAATCTAGCCAAAAACATTCAGTACTTC
TRBD1 | . | TRBJ1-2 | TRBV11-2 | CASNLIGQGRRYGYTF | TGTGCCAGCAATTTAATCGGACAGGGCCGGCGGTATGGCTACACCTTC
TRBD2 | . | TRBJ2-2 | TRBV6-2/TRBV6-3 | CASSDSGRATGELFF | TGTGCCAGCAGTGATAGCGGGAGAGCTACCGGGGAGCTGTTTTTT
. | . | TRBJ1-4 | TRBV2 | CASKLAGSEKLFF | TGTGCCAGCAAATTGGCAGGGAGTGAAAAACTGTTTTTT
TRBD1 | . | TRBJ1-6 | TRBV3-1/TRBV3-2 | CASSHLRGPTYNSPLHF | TGTGCCAGCAGCCACCTCAGGGGGCCCACCTATAATTCACCCCTCCACTTT
TRBD1 | . | TRBJ1-1 | TRBV6-6 | CASSSPDGTGPTEAFF | TGTGCCAGCAGCTCCCCCGACGGGACAGGGCCCACTGAAGCTTTCTTT
TRBD1 | . | TRBJ2-2 | TRBV6-2/TRBV6-3 | CASSSDRGLSSTGELFF | TGTGCCAGCAGTTCGGACAGGGGGCTCTCCTCCACCGGGGAGCTGTTTTTT
TRBD1 | . | TRBJ1-4 | TRBV6-5 | CASSWDWTGGIEKLFF | TGTGCCAGCAGTTGGGATTGGACAGGAGGTATAGAAAAACTGTTTTTT
. | . | TRBJ1-1 | TRBV6-2/TRBV6-3 | CASSWIRNLNTEAFF | TGTGCCAGCAGTTGGATTAGGAACTTGAACACTGAAGCTTTCTTT
TRBD2 | . | TRBJ2-7 | TRBV7-3 | CASSLGGSAHEQYF | TGTGCCAGCAGCTTAGGCGGGAGTGCCCACGAGCAGTACTTC
TRBD2 | . | TRBJ2-7 | TRBV5-1 | CASNQGTSEQYF | TGCGCCAGCAACCAGGGGACTAGCGAGCAGTACTTC
. | . | TRBJ1-4 | TRBV5-1 | CASSLAGQPNEKLFF | TGCGCCAGCAGCTTAGCAGGACAGCCTAATGAAAAACTGTTTTTT
. | . | TRBJ1-1 | TRBV19 | CASSHRSGGAFF | TGTGCCAGTAGTCACCGTTCCGGTGGGGCTTTCTTT
. | . | TRBJ1-1 | TRBV6-4 | CASSEFWQNTEAFF | TGTGCCAGCAGTGAGTTTTGGCAGAACACTGAAGCTTTCTTT
. | . | TRBJ2-1 | TRBV20-1 | CSASWPRNYNEQFF | TGCAGTGCTAGTTGGCCTCGGAACTACAATGAGCAGTTCTTC
. | few | TRBJ2-5 | TRBV5-1 | CASSGAVQETQYF | TGCGCCAGCAGCGGAGCGGTCCAAGAGACCCAGTACTTC
. | . | TRBJ2-3 | TRBV3-1/TRBV3-2 | CASSQVDTQYF | TGTGCCAGCAGCCAAGTGGATACGCAGTATTTT
TRBD1 | . | TRBJ2-7 | TRBV24-1 | CATSDGQGHEQYF | TGTGCCACCAGTGATGGACAGGGACACGAGCAGTACTTC
. | once | TRBJ1-5 | TRBV6-2/TRBV6-3 | CASSYSKALEGTWFQPQHF | TGTGCCAGCAGTTACTCGAAAGCGTTGGAGGGGACGTGGTTTCAGCCCCAGCATTTT
TRBD1 | . | TRBJ2-6 | TRBV19 | CASSIGLAGRGPRGANVLTF | TGTGCCAGTAGTATCGGGTTGGCCGGCAGGGGGCCGAGGGGGGCCAACGTCCTGACTTTC
. | . | TRBJ1-2 | TRBV4-2 | CASSQDGQGNYGYTF | TGTGCCAGCAGCCAAGATGGCCAGGGCAACTATGGCTACACCTTC
. | . | TRBJ1-6 | TRBV27 | CASTSGSYNSPLHF | TGTGCCAGCACATCAGGGTCCTATAATTCACCCCTCCACTTT
TRBD1 | . | TRBJ2-5 | TRBV6-5 | CASSSTGTGKKTQYF | TGTGCCAGCAGTTCTACCGGGACAGGCAAGAAGACCCAGTACTTC